A single sample is the source of the 26 T cell receptor beta chains below, sequenced in a study of blood T cell repertoires in COVID-19. Profiled with immunoSEQ multiplex PCR; TCRdb holds only in-frame clones, not every one. The table shows 300,000 to 400,000 clones, with approximately 89% occurring only once. Sequenced material: peripheral blood. The receptors were sampled from a woman under 30 who had recovered from COVID-19.

This clone was seen only once. V usage is TRBV30 and J usage is TRBJ1-2, with D uncertain. The CDR3 runs 13 residues. The germline V gene encodes CDR1 GTSNPN and CDR2 SVGIG (reference sequence). With 2 bases removed from V and 5 bases from J, the gap between germline ends came to 12 bases. Here the CDR3 DNA reads TGTGCCTGGAGTAGGGAGGACCTATATGGCTACACCTTC. Encoded protein: CAWSREDLYGYTF. Using reference TRBV30 and TRBJ1-2 for the parts outside the CDR3, the full variable domain is SQTIHQWPATLVQPVGSPLSLECTVEGTSNPNLYWYRQAAGRGLQLLFYSVGIGQISSEVPQNLSASRPQDRQFILSSKKLLLSDSGFYLCAWSREDLYGYTFGSGTRLTVV.

The J gene is TRBJ1-2, the V gene TRBV7-9; no firm D call. The CDR3 extends over 12 amino acids. In germline, CDR1 is SEHNR, CDR2 FQNEAQ (reference sequence). V lost 0 bases, J lost 5 bases, and 4 bases lay in between. CDR3 sequence reads: CASSLAQYGYTF. CDR3 nucleotides: TGTGCCAGCAGCTTAGCCCAATATGGCTACACCTTC.

This chain joins TRBV5-1 and TRBJ1-3, with TRBD1 identical over 7 bases. The V gene end was trimmed by 3 bases and the J gene end by 3 bases; junction bases not matched to a gene: 12. Germline CDR1 SGHRS, CDR2 YFSETQ. The CDR3 extends over 17 amino acids. CDR3 region: CASSSDRAGSFGNTIYF. The CDR3 DNA reads as TGCGCCAGCAGCTCTGACAGGGCAGGAAGTTTTGGAAACACCATATATTTT. The complete variable domain, with remaining parts taken from reference TRBV5-1 and TRBJ1-3, reads KAGVTQTPRYLIKTRGQQVTLSCSPISGHRSVSWYQQTPGQGLQFLFEYFSETQRNKGNFPGRFSGRQFSNSRSEMNVSTLELGDSALYLCASSSDRAGSFGNTIYFGEGSWLTVV.

The rearrangement uses TRBV4-3 and TRBJ2-1; TRBD2 aligns across 12 bases. The CDR3 is 17 residues long. Germline V CDR1 and CDR2: LGHNA, YSLEER. V gave up 0 bases and J gave up 8 bases; unmatched junction bases: 8. The CDR3 sequence: CASSQERGLAGLDEQFF. In DNA, the CDR3 is TGCGCCAGCAGCCAAGAGCGAGGACTAGCGGGACTGGATGAGCAGTTCTTC.

In its sample, this clone was seen once. The chain joins TRBV7-9 to TRBJ1-2; 12 bases align to TRBD1. The CDR3 extends over 17 amino acids. Trimming cost V 5 bases and J 1 base; bases outside gene matches: 8. Germline values: CDR1 SEHNR, CDR2 FQNEAQ (reference sequence). CDR3 residues: CASSLGTGGEINYGYTF. The CDR3, as DNA: TGTGCCAGCAGCCTGGGGACAGGGGGCGAGATTAACTATGGCTACACCTTC.

The gene calls are TRBV7-2 and TRBJ2-5; 7 bases map to TRBD2. The junction had 12 bases not matched to a gene; V was cut back by 8 bases and J by 3 bases. CDR1 is SGHTA, CDR2 FQGNSA, per germline. The CDR3 is 15 amino acids. The CDR3 spells CASSLSGIPEETQYF. Written as DNA, the CDR3 is TGTGCCAGCTCACTCAGCGGGATCCCGGAAGAGACCCAGTACTTC.

The chain employs TRBV6-2 or TRBV6-3 and TRBJ2-2; D is unclear. Trimming took off 6 bases at V and 6 bases at J, with 5 bases between the two ends. This CDR3 has 11 amino acids. Germline-derived CDR1 and CDR2 are MNHEY and SVGEGT. The CDR3 here is CASSIAGELFF. The CDR3 region has the DNA TGTGCCAGCAGCATCGCCGGGGAGCTGTTTTTT.

J is TRBJ1-1 and V is TRBV19; D perhaps matches TRBD1 (6 bases). Trimming left V 6 bases short and J 2 bases short, with 16 bases between. Germline values: CDR1 LNHDA, CDR2 SQIVND (reference sequence). This CDR3 has 15 amino acids. The DNA for the CDR3 is TGTGCCAGTAGGTCGGAGGGGGGGGATAACACTGAAGCTTTCTTT. Residues: CASRSEGGDNTEAFF.

The V call is TRBV19, the J call TRBJ2-3; D possibly corresponds to TRBD2 (5 bases). The CDR3 spans 16 residues. V shed 5 bases and J shed 3 bases, with 18 bases lying between them. Per the germline V gene, CDR1 is LNHDA and CDR2 is SQIVND (reference sequence). DNA for the CDR3: TGTGCCAGTAGTCATCGGGAAATTTCCGCGACAGATACGCAGTATTTT. As protein: CASSHREISATDTQYF.

J is TRBJ1-3 and V is TRBV19; D not certain. The CDR3 runs 13 residues. V was shortened by 10 bases and J by 0 bases, with 10 bases between the two germline ends. Per the germline V gene, CDR1 is LNHDA and CDR2 is SQIVND (reference sequence). In nucleotides, the CDR3 is TGTGCCACCAGCCGGGACTCTGGAAACACCATATATTTT. This translates into CATSRDSGNTIYF.

This clone has only a few counts. The chain has TRBV7-8 and TRBJ1-6, with 7 positions matching TRBD1. This CDR3 has 14 amino acids. CDR1 SGHVS and CDR2 FQNEAQ come from the germline V gene. J lost 7 bases, V lost 5 bases, and 5 bases had no gene match. The CDR3 DNA is TGTGCCAGCAGCCCGGGACAGAGCAATTCACCCCTCCACTTT. Translated, it gives CASSPGQSNSPLHF.

The V gene is TRBV9, the J gene TRBJ2-6; the match to TRBD2 covers 10 bases. The V and J ends lost 0 bases and 0 bases, in that order; junction bases with no gene match: 15. Germline CDR1 reads SGDLS; CDR2 reads YYNGEE. The CDR3 contains 22 residues. CDR3 coding DNA: TGTGCCAGCAGCGTAGAATTGGCGACTAGCGGGCCGGAGAGCTCTGGGGCCAACGTCCTGACTTTC. This codes for CASSVELATSGPESSGANVLTF. The full variable domain, completed using reference TRBV9 and TRBJ2-6, is DSGVTQTPKHLITATGQRVTLRCSPRSGDLSVYWYQQSLDQGLQFLIQYYNGEERAKGNILERFSAQQFPDLHSELNLSSLELGDSALYFCASSVELATSGPESSGANVLTFGAGSRLTVL.

The CDR3 sequence: CASRQGGRDNEQFF. For the CDR3, the DNA is TGTGCCAGCAGACAGGGGGGGCGGGACAATGAGCAGTTCTTC. This chain links TRBV7-2 with TRBJ2-1, with D possibly TRBD1 on 8 matching bases. Germline V CDR1 and CDR2: SGHTA, FQGNSA. V was shortened by 6 bases and J by 5 bases, with 14 bases between the two germline ends. The CDR3 length is 14 residues.

This chain links TRBV5-4 with TRBJ2-1, with 8 bases lining up with TRBD2. The CDR3 is made up of 17 amino acids. J lost 2 bases, V lost 3 bases, and 10 bases had no gene match. From germline, CDR1 is SGHNT and CDR2 YYREEE (reference sequence). The CDR3 region is CASSSALLAEAYNEQFF. DNA of the CDR3: TGTGCCAGCAGCTCAGCCCTACTAGCGGAGGCCTACAATGAGCAGTTCTTC.

This sequence joins TRBV30 and TRBJ1-2; no firm D call. V was clipped by 2 bases and J by 3 bases, with 7 bases between them. This CDR3 comprises 12 residues. Germline V gene data show CDR1 as GTSNPN and CDR2 as SVGIG (reference sequence). CDR3 amino acids: CAWSPDYYGYTF. CDR3 in DNA: TGTGCCTGGAGTCCCGACTACTATGGCTACACCTTC. Full variable domain (rest looked up from reference TRBV30 and TRBJ1-2): SQTIHQWPATLVQPVGSPLSLECTVEGTSNPNLYWYRQAAGRGLQLLFYSVGIGQISSEVPQNLSASRPQDRQFILSSKKLLLSDSGFYLCAWSPDYYGYTFGSGTRLTVV.

The rearrangement links TRBV14 to TRBJ1-1; 9 nucleotides align to TRBD1. J gave up 11 bases and V 1 base, and 2 bases lay outside the gene matches. The CDR3 extends over 12 amino acids. CDR1 is SGHDN and CDR2 is FVKESK in the germline V gene. Here the CDR3 reads CASSQGQGEAFF. The CDR3 coding sequence is TGTGCCAGCAGCCAAGGACAGGGGGAGGCTTTCTTT.

CDR3: CASSLRGAQETQYF. The DNA of the CDR3 is TGTGCCAGCAGCCTACGGGGGGCCCAAGAGACCCAGTACTTC. J is TRBJ2-5 and V is TRBV3-1 (or the pseudogene TRBV3-2); the D gene is possibly TRBD2 (7 bases). V was trimmed by 4 bases and J by 1 base, leaving 10 bases between them. This CDR3 has 14 amino acids. Germline V CDR1 and CDR2: LGHDT, YNNKEL (reference sequence).

The chain recombines TRBV28 with TRBJ1-2; possibly TRBD1 for D (5 bases). The germline V gene has CDR1 MDHEN and CDR2 SYDVKM. Trimming cost V 10 bases and J 5 bases, with 17 bases left between them. The CDR3 totals 13 residues. The CDR3 reads CATLPQGWYGYTF. The CDR3 bases are TGTGCCACCTTGCCGCAGGGATGGTATGGCTACACCTTC.

This chain links TRBV7-4 with TRBJ2-1; 10 bases agree with TRBD2. The V gene's germline CDR1 is SGHVT and CDR2 SQSDAQ. Trimming removed 4 bases from V and 8 bases from J; junction bases left unmatched: 11. The CDR3 extends over 16 amino acids. CDR3 loop: CASSSLAGESIDEQFF. DNA of the CDR3: TGTGCCAGCAGCTCGCTAGCGGGGGAGTCGATAGATGAGCAGTTCTTC.

V and J are TRBV30 and TRBJ2-3; 11 nucleotides line up with TRBD2. Germline V gene lookup returns CDR1 GTSNPN and CDR2 SVGIG (reference sequence). With 6 bases clipped from V and 7 bases from J, the junction kept 6 bases outside the gene matches. The CDR3 contains 13 residues. The CDR3 sequence is CACGTSGQHTQYF. The CDR3 DNA sequence: TGTGCCTGTGGGACTAGCGGCCAGCATACGCAGTATTTT.

The chain has TRBV6-5 and TRBJ1-2, with D possibly being TRBD1 (6 bases). Germline CDR1 is MNHEY and CDR2 is SVGAGI. V lost 0 bases and J 5 bases, leaving 13 bases between the germline ends. This CDR3 is built from 15 residues. Here the CDR3 DNA reads TGTGCCAGCAGTTACTCTACAGGGTGGATTTATGGCTACACCTTC. This encodes CASSYSTGWIYGYTF.

The chain uses TRBV19 and TRBJ1-5; D may be TRBD1 (6 bases). Germline assignment: CDR1 LNHDA and CDR2 SQIVND (reference sequence). The length of the CDR3 is 15 residues. V shed 5 bases and J shed 3 bases, with 14 bases lying between them. CDR3 in amino acids: CASSRAGAFNQPQHF. The DNA of the CDR3 is TGTGCCAGTAGTCGCGCAGGGGCCTTCAATCAGCCCCAGCATTTT.

The V call is TRBV19, the J call TRBJ2-4, with 11 positions matching TRBD1. The CDR3 has 13 amino acids. Germline trimming cut 6 bases from V and 6 bases from J; bases unmatched to any gene: 1. CDR1 LNHDA and CDR2 SQIVND come from the germline V gene (reference sequence). Here the CDR3 DNA reads TGTGCCAGTAGCGGGACAGGGGGAAACATTCAGTACTTC. Its translation: CASSGTGGNIQYF.

The chain recombines TRBV5-4 with TRBJ1-1; TRBD1 matches at 9 bases. The CDR3 has 13 amino acids. Germline CDR1 SGHNT, CDR2 YYREEE (reference sequence). With V trimmed by 5 bases and J by 5 bases, 4 bases remained unmatched. CDR3 protein: CASRDRGSTEAFF. DNA for the CDR3: TGTGCCAGCAGGGACAGGGGTTCGACTGAAGCTTTCTTT.

V gene TRBV19 combines with J gene TRBJ1-1, with 8 nucleotides matching TRBD1. J lost 7 bases, V lost 5 bases, and 6 bases had no gene match. CDR1 and CDR2 from the germline V gene are LNHDA and SQIVND (reference sequence). The CDR3 is made up of 13 amino acids. CDR3 nucleotides: TGTGCCAGTAGTCAGGGGGCGGTAAGTGAAGCTTTCTTT. As protein: CASSQGAVSEAFF.

The chain joins TRBV6-5 to TRBJ1-2, with 9 bases that match TRBD1. Germline values: CDR1 MNHEY, CDR2 SVGAGI. CDR3 length: 14 residues. V shed 7 bases, J shed 2 bases, and the junction held 5 bases outside the gene matches. The chain's CDR3 is CASTRDRENYGYTF. CDR3 nucleotide sequence: TGTGCCAGCACCCGGGACAGGGAAAACTATGGCTACACCTTC.